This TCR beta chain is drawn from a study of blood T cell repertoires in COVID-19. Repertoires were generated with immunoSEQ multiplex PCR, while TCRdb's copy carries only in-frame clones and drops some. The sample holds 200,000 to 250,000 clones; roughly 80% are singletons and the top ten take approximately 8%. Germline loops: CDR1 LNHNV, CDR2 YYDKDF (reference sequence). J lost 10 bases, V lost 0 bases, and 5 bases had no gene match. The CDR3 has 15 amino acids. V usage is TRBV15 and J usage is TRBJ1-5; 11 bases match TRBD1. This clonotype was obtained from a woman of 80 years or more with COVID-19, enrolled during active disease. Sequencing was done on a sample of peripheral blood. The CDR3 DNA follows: TGTGCCACCAGCAGAGATAGGACAGGGGGCGCACCCCAGCATTTT. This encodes CATSRDRTGGAPQHF.